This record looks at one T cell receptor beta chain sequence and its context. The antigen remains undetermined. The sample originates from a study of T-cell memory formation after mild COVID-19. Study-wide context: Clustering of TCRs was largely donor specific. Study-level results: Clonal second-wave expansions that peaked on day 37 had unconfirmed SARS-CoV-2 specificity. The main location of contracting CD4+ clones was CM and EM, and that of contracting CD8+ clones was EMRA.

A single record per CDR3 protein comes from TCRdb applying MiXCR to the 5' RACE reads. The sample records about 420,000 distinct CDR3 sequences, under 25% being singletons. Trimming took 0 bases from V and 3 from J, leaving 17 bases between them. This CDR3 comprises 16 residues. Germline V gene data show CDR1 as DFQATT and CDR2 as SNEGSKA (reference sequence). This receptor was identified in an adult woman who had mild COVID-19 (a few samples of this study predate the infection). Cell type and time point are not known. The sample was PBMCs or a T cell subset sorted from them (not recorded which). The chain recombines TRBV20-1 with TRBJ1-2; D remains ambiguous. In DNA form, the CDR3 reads TGCAGTGCTAGAGATCGAGATAGTTGGCTTCACTATGGCTACACCTTC. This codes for CSARDRDSWLHYGYTF.